These 21 T cell receptor beta chains share one sample of origin, sequenced in a study of T cells in Graves' hyperthyroidism and ophthalmopathy. RNA transcripts provided the source from which TCR beta CDR3 regions were amplified. Initially, a first-round RT-PCR of the TCR CDR3 employed the HTBI primer set. Each CDR3 protein is one row after TCRdb ran MiXCR on the multiplex PCR reads. Of some 620,000 distinct CDR3 sequences listed, under 20% are singletons. Source material: blood. The receptors shown here come from a woman in her twenties or thirties with Graves' hyperthyroidism.

This clonotype appeared once. The junction differs from germline at one of its ends, possibly a read error. The chain couples TRBV5-1 to TRBJ2-1, with 9 positions matching TRBD1. Germline loops: CDR1 SGHRS, CDR2 YFSETQ. CDR3 length equals 15 residues. The CDR3 here is CASSLRQGVYNEQSF. CDR3 sequence (DNA): TGCGCCAGCAGCTTAAGACAGGGGGTGTACAATGAGCAGTCCTTC.

This clonotype has at least ten counts. This sequence joins TRBV28 and TRBJ2-2, with D perhaps given as TRBD1 or TRBD2 (6 bases each). V was shortened by 7 bases and J by 7 bases, with 31 bases between the two germline ends. This CDR3 is 19 amino acids long. CDR1 and CDR2 (germline): MDHEN, SYDVKM. CDR3 coding DNA: TGTGCCAGCAACCCGGACAGCGGGTATTTCGCGGGAAGGGACGGGGAGCTGTTTTTT. Translating gives CASNPDSGYFAGRDGELFF.

The V call is TRBV2, the J call TRBJ2-5; a possible D gene is TRBD1 (5 bases). This CDR3 region has 13 residues. Germline-derived CDR1 and CDR2 are SNHLY and FYNNEI. The V end was cut by 8 bases, the J end by 2 bases, with 12 bases between. The CDR3 DNA reads as TGTGCCAGCCCGGACACCATACAAGAGACCCAGTACTTC. Translation: CASPDTIQETQYF.

The chain uses TRBV5-1 and TRBJ2-3, with 12 bases aligning to TRBD2. CDR1 is SGHRS, CDR2 YFSETQ, per germline. CDR3 length: 15 amino acids. The junction had 5 bases not matched to a gene; V was cut back by 6 bases and J by 3 bases. The CDR3 sequence: CASTLGLAGTDTQYF. CDR3 sequence (DNA): TGCGCCAGCACCCTCGGACTAGCGGGGACAGATACGCAGTATTTT.

This chain connects TRBV20-1 to TRBJ2-1, with 9 positions matching TRBD2. The CDR3 consists of 14 residues. The trim removed 7 bases at V and 4 bases at J, leaving 8 bases unmatched. Germline assignment: CDR1 DFQATT and CDR2 SNEGSKA (reference sequence). In DNA form, the CDR3 reads TGCAGTGTCCCGGGACTAGCCGGATACAATGAGCAGTTCTTC. Translation: CSVPGLAGYNEQFF.

This clonotype was picked up many times. The chain employs TRBV2 and TRBJ1-2; tentatively, D is TRBD1 (5 bases). CDR3 size: 14 residues. Trimming cost V 1 base and J 1 base, with 7 bases left between them. Germline assignment: CDR1 SNHLY and CDR2 FYNNEI. This CDR3 is CASSEDRINYGYTF. CDR3 in DNA: TGTGCCAGCAGTGAAGACAGGATTAACTATGGCTACACCTTC. Looking up the rest from reference TRBV2 and TRBJ1-2 gives the full variable domain: EPEVTQTPSHQVTQMGQEVILRCVPISNHLYFYWYRQILGQKVEFLVSFYNNEISEKSEIFDDQFSVERPDGSNFTLKIRSTKLEDSAMYFCASSEDRINYGYTFGSGTRLTVV.

V usage is TRBV28 and J usage is TRBJ1-2, with a possible D match to TRBD1 (6 bases). The germline V gene encodes CDR1 MDHEN and CDR2 SYDVKM. V dropped 5 bases and J dropped 5 bases, with 18 bases sitting between them. This CDR3 is 15 amino acids long. This CDR3 is CASSPAQGKGYGYTF. The CDR3 nucleotides are TGTGCCAGCAGTCCCGCACAGGGTAAGGGATATGGCTACACCTTC.

This clonotype was observed a handful of times. The chain combines TRBV6-2 or TRBV6-3 with TRBJ2-1; 14 nucleotides align to TRBD2. The CDR3 loop spans 18 amino acids. Unmatched junction bases numbered 7, after V lost 0 bases and J lost 6 bases. Germline CDR1 and CDR2: MNHEY and SVGEGT. DNA of the CDR3: TGTGCCAGCAGTTACTCAATTCCTGGACTAGCGGGAGGCAATGAGCAGTTCTTC. Translated, it gives CASSYSIPGLAGGNEQFF.

This clonotype was observed at least ten times. The chain carries TRBV28 and TRBJ2-1; TRBD2 aligns across 12 bases. Trimming at V came to 11 bases and at J to 3 bases, leaving 8 bases not matched to a gene. The CDR3 totals 15 residues. From germline, CDR1 is MDHEN and CDR2 SYDVKM. The CDR3, as DNA: TGTGCCGGGGCCGGGACTAGCGGGCTCTACAATGAGCAGTTCTTC. Translating gives CAGAGTSGLYNEQFF. Based on the CDR3 plus reference TRBV28 and TRBJ2-1, the full variable domain is DVKVTQSSRYLVKRTGEKVFLECVQDMDHENMFWYRQDPGLGLRLIYFSYDVKMKEKGDIPEGYSVSREKKERFSLILESASTNQTSMYLCAGAGTSGLYNEQFFGPGTRLTVL.

This clonotype appeared a few times. V and J are TRBV9 and TRBJ2-1, with D unresolved. The germline gives CDR1 SGDLS, CDR2 YYNGEE. The CDR3 consists of 16 residues. The V and J ends lost 0 bases and 0 bases respectively, with 10 bases between them. The CDR3 DNA sequence: TGTGCCAGCAGCGTAGCTAACTGGGGCTCCTACAATGAGCAGTTCTTC. Translation: CASSVANWGSYNEQFF.

This clonotype was seen at least ten times. The chain recombines TRBV7-2 with TRBJ2-7; tentative D call: TRBD1 (5 bases). The CDR3 runs to 15 residues. V gave up 5 bases and J gave up 3 bases, with 17 bases separating them. Looked up from germline, CDR1 is SGHTA and CDR2 is FQGNSA. The CDR3 sequence is CASSQRSAGIYEQYF. The CDR3 DNA reads as TGTGCCAGCAGCCAGAGGTCGGCAGGGATCTACGAGCAGTACTTC. Variable domain in full (rest from reference TRBV7-2 and TRBJ2-7): GAGVSQSPSNKVTEKGKDVELRCDPISGHTALYWYRQSLGQGLEFLIYFQGNSAPDKSGLPSDRFSAERTGGSVSTLTIQRTQQEDSAVYLCASSQRSAGIYEQYFGPGTRLTVT.

This chain uses TRBV19 with TRBJ1-2; 7 bases match TRBD1. Germline V gene sequence: CDR1 LNHDA, CDR2 SQIVND (reference sequence). V was clipped by 6 bases and J by 3 bases; unmatched bases: 4. CDR3 length equals 13 residues. The CDR3 region has the DNA TGTGCCAGTAGGAGCGACAGGGACTATGGCTACACCTTC. Translating gives CASRSDRDYGYTF.

This clonotype was observed at least ten times. This chain links TRBV11-3 with TRBJ2-3, with TRBD1 as a possible D gene (6 bases). V was pared by 5 bases and J by 2 bases, with 14 bases between. This CDR3 region has 15 residues. Germline values: CDR1 SGHNT, CDR2 YENEEA. The CDR3 loop reads CASSSSGTLTDTQYF. The CDR3, as DNA: TGTGCCAGCAGCAGTTCGGGGACACTCACAGATACGCAGTATTTT.

This rearrangement joins TRBV4-3 to TRBJ2-1, with D possibly matching TRBD2 (6 bases). This CDR3 has 13 amino acids. Germline lookup yields CDR1 LGHNA and CDR2 YSLEER. V lost 3 bases and J lost 15, with 18 bases in between. In DNA form, the CDR3 reads TGCGCCAGCAGCCAGGATGGAGGGCCCCAGCGGTTCTTC. It is translated as CASSQDGGPQRFF.

This clonotype was counted many times. The rearrangement uses TRBV28 and TRBJ2-2; possible D gene TRBD1, 5 bases. With 5 bases removed from V and 7 bases from J, the gap between germline ends came to 14 bases. This CDR3 is 14 amino acids long. Germline CDR1 MDHEN, CDR2 SYDVKM. The chain's CDR3 is CASSSYDSVGELFF. The CDR3 DNA reads as TGTGCCAGCAGTAGTTATGACAGTGTCGGGGAGCTGTTTTTT.

This clonotype has at least ten counts. This chain joins TRBV7-2 and TRBJ2-1, with D unresolved. The CDR3 covers 12 residues. Germline V gene lookup returns CDR1 SGHTA and CDR2 FQGNSA. The V gene lost 4 bases and the J gene lost 4 bases, with 5 bases spanning the gap. The CDR3 coding sequence is TGTGCCAGCAGCTATGCGTACAATGAGCAGTTCTTC. Encoded protein: CASSYAYNEQFF.

This clonotype was picked up a small number of times. The chain recombines TRBV9 with TRBJ2-2; D is unclear. The V end was cut by 0 bases, the J end by 4 bases, with 10 bases between. CDR1 is SGDLS and CDR2 is YYNGEE in the germline V gene. CDR3 length: 15 residues. CDR3 DNA sequence: TGTGCCAGCAGCGTAGGAGCCTCCTCCACCGGGGAGCTGTTTTTT. Encoded protein: CASSVGASSTGELFF.

The sample holds many counts of this clonotype. The J gene is TRBJ1-5, the V gene TRBV28; 9 bases are shared with TRBD1. CDR3 length: 15 amino acids. Germline trimming cut 6 bases from V and 4 bases from J; bases unmatched to any gene: 7. Germline V gene lookup returns CDR1 MDHEN and CDR2 SYDVKM. The DNA of the CDR3 is TGTGCCAGCAGCCCGGACAGGGGACGAAATCAGCCCCAGCATTTT. This translates into CASSPDRGRNQPQHF. Based on the CDR3 plus reference TRBV28 and TRBJ1-5, the full variable domain is DVKVTQSSRYLVKRTGEKVFLECVQDMDHENMFWYRQDPGLGLRLIYFSYDVKMKEKGDIPEGYSVSREKKERFSLILESASTNQTSMYLCASSPDRGRNQPQHFGDGTRLSIL.

This chain joins TRBV11-2 and TRBJ1-1; D may be TRBD1 (5 bases). The germline V gene has CDR1 SGHAT and CDR2 FQNNGV. The CDR3 consists of 14 residues. The V end was cut by 3 bases, the J end by 7 bases, with 15 bases between. The CDR3 sequence is CASSLVGGRIEAFF. In DNA, the CDR3 is TGTGCCAGCAGCTTGGTGGGGGGGAGGATTGAAGCTTTCTTT.

In the case of this clonotype: This may be a read error, as it is one base from a much larger clone. The CDR3 sequence is CASSLLSSERADTQYF. The CDR3 region has the DNA TGTGCCAGCAGCTTACTATCTAGCGAGAGGGCAGATACGCAGTATTTT. This sequence joins TRBV11-2 and TRBJ2-3, with a possible D match to TRBD2 (6 bases). V was shortened by 2 bases and J by 4 bases, with 16 bases between the two germline ends. Germline V CDR1 and CDR2: SGHAT, FQNNGV. The CDR3 has 16 amino acids. Full variable domain (missing parts from reference TRBV11-2 and TRBJ2-3): EAGVAQSPRYKIIEKRQSVAFWCNPISGHATLYWYQQILGQGPKLLIQFQNNGVVDDSQLPKDRFSAERLKGVDSTLKIQPAKLEDSAVYLCASSLLSSERADTQYFGPGTRLTVL.

This clonotype occurred many times. The chain uses TRBV20-1 and TRBJ1-2, with TRBD1 as a possible D gene (5 bases). CDR1 DFQATT and CDR2 SNEGSKA come from the germline V gene (reference sequence). This CDR3 is 12 amino acids long. The V and J ends lost 6 bases and 8 bases respectively, with 16 bases between them. CDR3 nucleotide sequence: TGCAGTGCGACCGACAGCCCGAAGGGCTACACCTTC. This codes for CSATDSPKGYTF.